The rows below give T cell receptor beta chains drawn from one sample of a study of blood T cell repertoires in COVID-19. Here immunoSEQ multiplex PCR was the method, and the copy in TCRdb shows in-frame clones only, minus some. The sample carries some 250,000 clones, approximately 83% recorded once. The sample taken for sequencing was peripheral blood. All receptors come from a woman younger than 45 who had recovered from COVID-19. The CDR3 runs from the conserved cysteine through the conserved F or W. Each record gives: clone size, D gene, J gene, V gene, CDR3 protein, CDR3 DNA. D genes are given only for firm matches. Size is stated for part of the rows, as once, few or many counts, or as a class when the clone is expanded.

NA NA TRBJ1-1 TRBV7-3 CASSLGQANTEAFF TGTGCCAGCAGCTTGGGGCAGGCTAACACTGAAGCTTTCTTT
NA NA TRBJ2-5 TRBV7-8 CASSLGGSPGETQYF TGTGCCAGCAGCTTAGGTGGCAGCCCAGGAGAGACCCAGTACTTC
NA TRBD2 TRBJ2-5 TRBV28 CASRRGSGTQYF TGTGCCAGCCGGCGGGGGAGTGGGACCCAGTACTTC
NA TRBD1 TRBJ2-5 TRBV2 CASSEIDRGWRETQYF TGTGCCAGCAGTGAAATCGACAGGGGGTGGAGAGAGACCCAGTACTTC
NA NA TRBJ1-6 TRBV24-1 CATLGTGGRWVSPLHF TGTGCCACCCTCGGGACGGGGGGTCGGTGGGTTTCACCCCTCCACTTT
NA TRBD1 TRBJ1-2 TRBV3-1/TRBV3-2 CASSQGQGLVFYGYTF TGTGCCAGCAGCCAGGGACAGGGGTTGGTTTTCTATGGCTACACCTTC
NA NA TRBJ2-7 TRBV5-1 CASSYGTKPYEQYF TGCGCCAGCAGCTACGGGACAAAACCCTACGAGCAGTACTTC
NA TRBD2 TRBJ2-2 TRBV5-3 CARRLRGGGVNTGELFF TGTGCCAGACGCTTGCGTGGCGGGGGGGTAAACACCGGGGAGCTGTTTTTT
NA NA TRBJ2-7 TRBV19 CASSTRGFREQYF TGTGCCAGTAGTACGAGGGGGTTCCGCGAGCAGTACTTC
NA TRBD2 TRBJ2-2 TRBV5-1 CASSGGLAGITGELFF TGCGCCAGCAGCGGCGGCCTAGCGGGGATCACCGGGGAGCTGTTTTTT
NA TRBD2 TRBJ2-3 TRBV7-2 CASSLLGLAGGADTQYF TGTGCCAGCAGCTTATTAGGACTAGCGGGGGGGGCTGATACGCAGTATTTT
NA NA TRBJ2-3 TRBV7-3 CASSFGQGGSGTDTQYF TGTGCCAGCAGCTTCGGACAGGGAGGGTCCGGCACAGATACGCAGTATTTT
NA NA TRBJ2-3 TRBV7-6 CASSPPSGGWDTQYF TGTGCCAGCAGCCCCCCATCAGGGGGGTGGGATACGCAGTATTTT
NA TRBD1 TRBJ1-4 TRBV18 CASSPGTGVQKLFF TGTGCCAGCTCGCCCGGGACAGGGGTGCAAAAACTGTTTTTT
NA NA TRBJ1-1 TRBV19 CASNPTVMNTEAFF TGTGCCAGCAACCCGACAGTTATGAACACTGAAGCTTTCTTT
NA NA TRBJ1-3 TRBV7-8 CASSLGGKYSGNTIYF TGTGCCAGCAGCTTAGGAGGGAAGTACTCTGGAAACACCATATATTTT
NA TRBD1 TRBJ1-4 TRBV5-4 CASSPDRVNEKLFF TGTGCCAGCAGCCCTGACAGGGTAAATGAAAAACTGTTTTTT
NA NA TRBJ1-1 TRBV10-3 CAISEFEGNTEAFF TGTGCCATCAGTGAGTTTGAGGGGAACACTGAAGCTTTCTTT
NA TRBD1 TRBJ1-6 TRBV7-9 CASSLGTGTGGSPLHF TGTGCCAGCAGCTTGGGAACCGGGACAGGGGGTTCACCCCTCCACTTT
NA NA TRBJ1-5 TRBV18 CASSPRGEGEQPQHF TGTGCCAGCTCACCCCGGGGGGAGGGTGAACAGCCCCAGCATTTT
NA NA TRBJ2-7 TRBV18 CASSPSWGAYEQYF TGTGCCAGCTCACCTTCTTGGGGGGCCTACGAGCAGTACTTC
NA NA TRBJ2-1 TRBV11-1 CASSLAGSEQFF TGTGCCAGCAGCTTAGCCGGGTCTGAGCAGTTCTTC
NA TRBD1 TRBJ2-2 TRBV6-5 CASSYRGTGLTGELFF TGTGCCAGCAGTTACCGTGGGACAGGGCTCACCGGGGAGCTGTTTTTT
NA TRBD2 TRBJ2-5 TRBV19 CASSAQTSAAGAQYF TGTGCCAGTAGTGCACAGACTAGCGCCGCCGGGGCCCAGTACTTC
NA NA TRBJ1-5 TRBV2 CASSARGQPQHF TGTGCCAGCAGTGCCCGGGGTCAGCCCCAGCATTTT
NA NA TRBJ2-7 TRBV11-2 CASSLDPLEAGYEQYF TGTGCCAGCAGCTTAGACCCCCTCGAGGCCGGCTACGAGCAGTACTTC
NA NA TRBJ1-1 TRBV6-5 CASSRNHRDPIEAFF TGTGCCAGCAGCCGAAACCACAGGGACCCAATTGAAGCTTTCTTT
few TRBD2 TRBJ2-7 TRBV7-9 CASSLDPGGLAGENYEQYF TGTGCCAGCAGCTTAGACCCCGGTGGGCTAGCGGGGGAGAACTACGAGCAGTACTTC
NA NA TRBJ1-6 TRBV3-1/TRBV3-2 CASSQIGGGSPLHF TGTGCCAGCAGCCAGATAGGGGGGGGATCACCCCTCCACTTT
NA NA TRBJ2-2 TRBV12-3/TRBV12-4 CASSYGTGELFF TGTGCCAGCAGTTACGGCACCGGGGAGCTGTTTTTT
NA NA TRBJ2-1 TRBV19 CASSISRNEQFF TGTGCCAGTAGTATATCTCGGAATGAGCAGTTCTTC
NA TRBD1 TRBJ1-5 TRBV19 CASSLGQSLRGNQPQHF TGTGCCAGTAGTCTGGGACAGTCTCTAAGGGGCAATCAGCCCCAGCATTTT
NA NA TRBJ2-7 TRBV5-5 CASSLFSGVHYEQYF TGTGCCAGCAGCTTGTTTTCGGGGGTTCACTACGAGCAGTACTTC
NA TRBD1 TRBJ1-1 TRBV5-6 CASSPPGQLNTEAFF TGTGCCAGCAGCCCCCCGGGACAGTTGAACACTGAAGCTTTCTTT
NA NA TRBJ2-5 TRBV7-9 CASSLGAGGMGQETQYF TGTGCCAGCAGCTTAGGGGCAGGGGGGATGGGACAAGAGACCCAGTACTTC
NA TRBD1 TRBJ2-1 TRBV12-5 CASGHGQVVVNEWGNEQFF TGTGCTAGTGGACACGGACAGGTCGTAGTAAACGAATGGGGGAATGAGCAGTTCTTC
NA TRBD1 TRBJ2-7 TRBV29-1 CSVELGQGAYEQYF TGCAGCGTTGAATTGGGGCAGGGGGCTTACGAGCAGTACTTC
NA NA TRBJ1-2 TRBV6-2/TRBV6-3 CASSQGFYGYTF TGTGCCAGCAGTCAGGGATTCTATGGCTACACCTTC
NA NA TRBJ1-1 TRBV2 CASCREVGTEAFF TGTGCCAGCTGTCGGGAGGTGGGGACTGAAGCTTTCTTT
NA TRBD1 TRBJ2-7 TRBV20-1 CSASEGTGVYEQYF TGCAGTGCTAGTGAGGGGACAGGGGTCTACGAGCAGTACTTC
NA NA TRBJ1-2 TRBV11-2 CASSPLRMGAGYTF TGTGCCAGCAGCCCCCTCCGGATGGGGGCTGGCTACACCTTC
NA TRBD2 TRBJ2-7 TRBV9 CASSVSGGADEQYF TGTGCCAGCAGCGTTAGCGGGGGGGCCGACGAGCAGTACTTC
NA TRBD2 TRBJ2-1 TRBV20-1 CSASNPGLAGTKYNEQFF TGCAGTGCTAGTAACCCGGGACTAGCGGGGACGAAGTACAATGAGCAGTTCTTC
NA NA TRBJ1-1 TRBV2 CVVAVGSTEAFF TGTGTCGTTGCTGTAGGGAGCACTGAAGCTTTCTTT
NA TRBD1 TRBJ1-1 TRBV7-9 CASSRQGHTEAFF TGTGCCAGCAGCCGACAGGGTCACACTGAAGCTTTCTTT
NA NA TRBJ1-1 TRBV27 CASRQTIGEAFF TGTGCCAGCAGACAGACGATTGGGGAAGCTTTCTTT
once NA TRBJ1-1 TRBV19 CASSMSAGRGGTEAFF TGTGCCAGTAGTATGTCCGCAGGGCGGGGTGGCACTGAAGCTTTCTTT
few NA TRBJ1-1 TRBV2 CASIGGTEAFF TGTGCCAGCATAGGGGGCACTGAAGCTTTCTTT
NA NA TRBJ1-1 TRBV9 CASSEGVNTEAFF TGTGCCAGCAGCGAGGGGGTGAACACTGAAGCTTTCTTT
NA NA TRBJ1-5 TRBV30 CAGGGGQPQHF TGTGCCGGTGGGGGAGGACAGCCCCAGCATTTT
NA TRBD2 TRBJ2-3 TRBV6-5 CASSWGLAGGLDTQYF TGTGCCAGCAGTTGGGGACTAGCGGGGGGGTTAGATACGCAGTATTTT
NA NA TRBJ2-3 TRBV3-1/TRBV3-2 CASSGPTGLPTDTQYF TGTGCCAGCAGCGGTCCTACGGGACTCCCCACAGATACGCAGTATTTT
NA NA TRBJ1-6 TRBV30 CAWRQGREPLHF TGTGCCTGGAGACAGGGCCGTGAGCCCCTCCACTTT
NA NA TRBJ2-1 TRBV27 CASSSGYNEQFF TGTGCCAGCAGTTCCGGCTACAATGAGCAGTTCTTC